The sequence of this TCR beta chain was determined in a study of PD-1 blockade in classical Hodgkin lymphoma. Patients all relapsed after autologous stem cell transplantation, and there was variation in brentuximab vedotin exposure. Libraries were prepared by immunoSEQ multiplex PCR; TCRdb keeps only in-frame clonotypes and omits some of them. The table has some 18,000 clones, roughly 87% seen once; the top ten hold 25% to 35%. The study, taken as a whole, reports: Newly diagnosed patients were reported to exhibit reduced baseline TCR diversity relative to healthy donors.

On this clone itself: Its antigen is not known.

The CDR3 covers 12 residues. The germline gives CDR1 SGHDN, CDR2 FVKESK. V shed 3 bases and J shed 2 bases, with 4 bases lying between them. Sequenced material: peripheral blood mononuclear cells (PBMCs), taken before the second cycle of nivolumab. This receptor was identified in a human donor with classical Hodgkin lymphoma. The rearrangement links TRBV14 to TRBJ1-2; D remains unclear. Written as DNA, the CDR3 is TGTGCCAGCAGCCAGAGCAACTATGGCTACACCTTC. Encoded protein: CASSQSNYGYTF.